These 19 T cell receptor beta chains share one sample of origin, sequenced in a study of T cells in Graves' hyperthyroidism and ophthalmopathy. Regions amplified from RNA transcripts were the TCR beta CDR3 regions. A set of HTBI primers served as the primers for a first-round RT-PCR of the TCR CDR3. TCRdb fed the multiplex PCR reads into MiXCR, producing one record per CDR3 protein. The sample lists 350,000 to 400,000 distinct CDR3 sequences, 15% occurring once. The sequenced sample consisted of blood. All receptors come from a woman aged 30 to 39 with Graves' hyperthyroidism.

This clonotype has only a few counts. V gene TRBV20-1 combines with J gene TRBJ2-7; the match to TRBD1 covers 8 bases. The germline CDR1 and CDR2 sequences are DFQATT and SNEGSKA (reference sequence). The CDR3 spans 14 residues. V lost 6 bases, J lost 7 bases, and 14 bases stayed unmatched. The DNA for the CDR3 is TGCAGTGCCCCCCGCGGCAGGGGGCGTTGGGAGCAGTACTTC. This translates into CSAPRGRGRWEQYF.

This clonotype was seen only a few times. The chain links TRBV7-3 to TRBJ2-5; D remains unclear. The length of the CDR3 is 15 residues. Looked up from germline, CDR1 is SGHTA and CDR2 is FQGTGA. Trimming pared 2 bases from V and 2 bases from J, leaving 12 bases between. Here the CDR3 DNA reads TGTGCCAGCAGCTTACTGGGGAAGGGACAAGAGACCCAGTACTTC. Protein: CASSLLGKGQETQYF.

The genes are TRBV19 and TRBJ1-2, with D tentatively TRBD1 (5 bases). Between the trimmed V and J ends, which lost 4 bases and 4 bases, there was a span of 16 bases. Germline CDR1 and CDR2: LNHDA and SQIVND (reference sequence). The CDR3 has 15 residues. Here the CDR3 reads CASSTLTGDFYGYTF. The CDR3 DNA reads TGTGCCAGTAGTACCCTAACGGGGGACTTCTATGGCTACACCTTC.

Concerning this clonotype: A much larger clone sits a single nucleotide away, making a read error possible. The V call is TRBV5-1, the J call TRBJ2-3; D may be TRBD1 (7 bases). Per the germline V gene, CDR1 is SGHRS and CDR2 is YFSETQ. Trimming stripped 0 bases from V and 4 bases from J, with 15 bases between. The CDR3 contains 16 residues. CDR3 residues: CASSLVRGGGADTQYF. The CDR3 DNA is TGCGCCAGCAGCTTGGTTCGCGGAGGGGGCGCAGATACGCAGTATTTT. Based on the CDR3 plus reference TRBV5-1 and TRBJ2-3, the full variable domain is KAGVTQTPRYLIKTRGQQVTLSCSPISGHRSVSWYQQTPGQGLQFLFEYFSETQRNKGNFPGRFSGRQFSNSRSEMNVSTLELGDSALYLCASSLVRGGGADTQYFGPGTRLTVL.

This clonotype was observed a handful of times. The CDR3 nucleotides read TGTGCCAGCAGTGAGGTACAGGGGGGAAGGAGCGGCTACACCTTC. Residues: CASSEVQGGRSGYTF. V and J are TRBV6-1 and TRBJ1-2; TRBD1 matches 8 bases. V was pared by 3 bases and J by 8 bases, with 11 bases of the junction left unmatched. Germline assignment: CDR1 MNHNS and CDR2 SASEGT. The CDR3 is 15 amino acids.

This clonotype was seen at least ten times. V and J are TRBV7-9 and TRBJ2-3; 10 nucleotides agree with TRBD2. Trimming at V came to 5 bases and at J to 6 bases, leaving 8 bases not matched to a gene. The CDR3 is 15 amino acids. CDR1 and CDR2 (germline): SEHNR, FQNEAQ (reference sequence). DNA of the CDR3: TGTGCCAGCAGCAAAGGGACTAGCGAGGAGGATACGCAGTATTTT. This sequence encodes CASSKGTSEEDTQYF.

This clonotype was seen ten or more times. This rearrangement joins TRBV2 to TRBJ2-1; TRBD2 is a possible D gene (5 bases). Trimming took 5 bases from V and 7 from J, leaving 12 bases between them. The CDR3 consists of 13 residues. Germline V CDR1 and CDR2: SNHLY, FYNNEI. The DNA for the CDR3 is TGTGCCAGCAGTCTACTAGGTACTAATGAGCAGTTCTTC. It codes for CASSLLGTNEQFF.

The chain recombines TRBV20-1 with TRBJ2-3; D is unclear. The V end was cut by 6 bases, the J end by 0 bases, with 10 bases between. CDR1 DFQATT and CDR2 SNEGSKA come from the germline V gene (reference sequence). The CDR3 length is 13 residues. The CDR3 DNA follows: TGCAGTGCACCAGAGACTAGCACAGATACGCAGTATTTT. Its translation: CSAPETSTDTQYF.

This clonotype was seen at least ten times. The chain has TRBV2 and TRBJ1-6; 7 bases align to TRBD1. CDR3 length: 16 residues. Germline V gene sequence: CDR1 SNHLY, CDR2 FYNNEI. The V segment lost 6 bases and the J segment 4 bases; nucleotides outside the gene matches: 9. CDR3 amino acids: CASSLAGTVYNSPLHF. CDR3 bases: TGTGCCAGCAGCCTAGCCGGGACAGTTTATAATTCACCCCTCCACTTT. The whole variable domain, remainder taken from reference TRBV2 and TRBJ1-6, is EPEVTQTPSHQVTQMGQEVILRCVPISNHLYFYWYRQILGQKVEFLVSFYNNEISEKSEIFDDQFSVERPDGSNFTLKIRSTKLEDSAMYFCASSLAGTVYNSPLHFGNGTRLTVT.

The chain employs TRBV7-9 and TRBJ2-1, with D uncertain. With 6 bases removed from V and 8 bases from J, the gap between germline ends came to 14 bases. The CDR3 sequence is 13 residues long. Germline-derived CDR1 and CDR2 are SEHNR and FQNEAQ (reference sequence). DNA of the CDR3: TGTGCCAGCAGACAAGAGCCCCCCCATGAGCAGTTCTTC. Protein product: CASRQEPPHEQFF.

This clonotype was seen ten or more times. The chain uses TRBV7-9 and TRBJ2-1; perhaps TRBD1 as D (6 bases). This CDR3 has 15 residues. Germline V gene sequence: CDR1 SEHNR, CDR2 FQNEAQ (reference sequence). V was cut by 6 bases and J by 7 bases, with 19 bases left in between. CDR3 in amino acids: CASSSDRLVRNEQFF. As DNA, the CDR3 is TGTGCCAGCAGTTCTGACAGGCTAGTTCGGAATGAGCAGTTCTTC.

This clonotype was seen ten or more times. The chain carries TRBV27 and TRBJ2-7; the D gene is possibly TRBD2 (5 bases). The CDR3 is 15 amino acids. Germline CDR1 is MNHEY and CDR2 is SMNVEV (reference sequence). The germline V and J ends were trimmed by 3 bases and 3 bases, with 15 bases remaining between them. The CDR3 DNA follows: TGTGCCAGCAGTTTGGTAGCGAACTTAGGCTACGAGCAGTACTTC. This sequence encodes CASSLVANLGYEQYF.

This clonotype has ten or more counts. The chain carries TRBV12-3 or TRBV12-4 and TRBJ2-3; 9 bases line up with TRBD1. This CDR3 region has 14 residues. The J segment lost 6 bases and the V segment lost 7 bases, leaving 8 bases of the junction unmatched. The DNA for the CDR3 is TGTGCCAGCAACCGGGACAGGGTAGGCGATACGCAGTATTTT. Protein: CASNRDRVGDTQYF.

V is TRBV28 and J is TRBJ2-2; D is perhaps TRBD1 (6 bases). The CDR3 covers 15 residues. Germline CDR1 is MDHEN and CDR2 is SYDVKM. Trimming shortened V by 4 bases and J by 7 bases, and 16 bases separated the two germline ends. The CDR3 sequence: CASSSTGTINGELFF. The CDR3 DNA is TGTGCCAGCAGTTCGACCGGGACAATTAACGGGGAGCTGTTTTTT. The whole variable domain, remainder taken from reference TRBV28 and TRBJ2-2, is DVKVTQSSRYLVKRTGEKVFLECVQDMDHENMFWYRQDPGLGLRLIYFSYDVKMKEKGDIPEGYSVSREKKERFSLILESASTNQTSMYLCASSSTGTINGELFFGEGSRLTVL.

In its sample, this clonotype was seen many times. This chain uses TRBV20-1 with TRBJ1-3, with D uncertain. The CDR3 consists of 16 residues. CDR1 is DFQATT, CDR2 SNEGSKA, per germline (reference sequence). Deletions cut 3 bases from V and 0 bases from J, with 15 bases between. The CDR3 reads CSARVPDTPSGNTIYF. The DNA of the CDR3 is TGCAGTGCTAGGGTTCCCGACACCCCCTCTGGAAACACCATATATTTT.

This clonotype was seen more than once but under ten times. A much larger clonotype is one base distant, so this may be a read error. The rearrangement links TRBV5-5 to TRBJ2-7; TRBD1 aligns across 9 bases. With 1 base clipped from V and 2 bases from J, the junction kept 4 bases outside the gene matches. The CDR3 has 15 residues. Germline V gene data show CDR1 as SGHKS and CDR2 as YYEKEE (reference sequence). This chain's CDR3 is CASSLYGTGTYEQYF. CDR3 sequence (DNA): TGTGCCAGCAGCTTGTACGGGACAGGGACCTACGAGCAGTACTTC.

This sequence joins TRBV4-1 and TRBJ1-3; D unresolved. Between the trimmed V and J ends, which lost 1 base and 2 bases, there was a span of 9 bases. CDR1 is MGHRA and CDR2 is YSYEKL in the germline V gene. The CDR3 is 15 amino acids. The CDR3 DNA follows: TGCGCCAGCAGCCAAGCTGGGCTAACTGGAAACACCATATATTTT. Encoded protein: CASSQAGLTGNTIYF.

This chain links TRBV15 with TRBJ1-6; the D is unclear. V gave up 6 bases and J gave up 5 bases, with 11 bases separating them. The CDR3 extends over 14 amino acids. Germline values: CDR1 LNHNV, CDR2 YYDKDF (reference sequence). The CDR3 DNA is TGTGCCACCAGGAACGAATACCATAATTCACCCCTCCACTTT. This encodes CATRNEYHNSPLHF.

This chain uses TRBV19 with TRBJ2-7; TRBD2 matches at 8 bases. The trim removed 6 bases at V and 5 bases at J, leaving 15 bases unmatched. Germline V gene sequence: CDR1 LNHDA, CDR2 SQIVND (reference sequence). This CDR3 spans 16 amino acids. CDR3: CASRTHGRGLGDEQYF. CDR3 DNA sequence: TGTGCCAGTAGGACACATGGTCGGGGACTAGGCGACGAGCAGTACTTC.